These T cell receptor beta chains were read from a single sample in a study of Ad26.COV2.S vaccination and SARS-CoV-2 variants. Some clones are missing from TCRdb's copy, which holds only in-frame ones; the method was immunoSEQ multiplex PCR. The data contain about 350,000 clones, around 84% of them seen just once; the ten biggest clones take up about 3.5%. Specimen: peripheral blood, collected in a trial of Ad26.COV2.S vaccine versus placebo. Receptors originate from a person aged 18-60 years who received the Ad26.COV2.S COVID-19 vaccine or a placebo. CDR3s include the opening cysteine and the closing phenylalanine or tryptophan. The order of the fields is CDR3 DNA, CDR3 protein, D gene, CDR3 length, V gene, clone size, J gene. D genes are given only for firm matches. The listing skips clone size in some rows; elsewhere it reads once, few, many or a size class.

CDR3nt: TGTGCCAGTAGTATAGGTGGGGCAGGGAGCTACGAGCAGTACTTC; CDR3aa: CASSIGGAGSYEQYF; d_gene: NA; len: 15; v_gene: TRBV19; abundance: NA; j_gene: TRBJ2-7
CDR3nt: TGTGCCAGCAGTTTCCCAGGAGCCTACAATGAGCAGTTCTTC; CDR3aa: CASSFPGAYNEQFF; d_gene: NA; len: 14; v_gene: TRBV27; abundance: NA; j_gene: TRBJ2-1
CDR3nt: TGTGCCAGCAGCTTAAATCAAGGACTAGCGCAGTACTTC; CDR3aa: CASSLNQGLAQYF; d_gene: TRBD2; len: 13; v_gene: TRBV7-9; abundance: NA; j_gene: TRBJ2-7
CDR3nt: TGTGCCAGCAGTTACCCACCCAGCGGGGCAAAAGAGACCCAGTACTTC; CDR3aa: CASSYPPSGAKETQYF; d_gene: TRBD2; len: 16; v_gene: TRBV6-5; abundance: NA; j_gene: TRBJ2-5
CDR3nt: TGTGCCAGCAGCTTAACAACAGGGGGCCAAGGCACTGAAGCTTTCTTT; CDR3aa: CASSLTTGGQGTEAFF; d_gene: TRBD1; len: 16; v_gene: TRBV7-9; abundance: NA; j_gene: TRBJ1-1
CDR3nt: TGTGCCAGCAGTTACTCGGGCGGCGGGTACGAGCAGTACTTC; CDR3aa: CASSYSGGGYEQYF; d_gene: NA; len: 14; v_gene: TRBV6-6; abundance: few; j_gene: TRBJ2-7
CDR3nt: TGCGCCAGCAGCCAAGGTCCTAGCGGGGGGGCAAGAGATACGCAGTATTTT; CDR3aa: CASSQGPSGGARDTQYF; d_gene: TRBD2; len: 17; v_gene: TRBV4-3; abundance: NA; j_gene: TRBJ2-3
CDR3nt: TGCGCCAGCAGCCAGGAGGGGTGGTCTGGCTACACCTTC; CDR3aa: CASSQEGWSGYTF; d_gene: NA; len: 13; v_gene: TRBV4-1; abundance: NA; j_gene: TRBJ1-2
CDR3nt: TGTGCCAGCAGCGAGGGACTAGAGGGGACAGATACGCAGTATTTT; CDR3aa: CASSEGLEGTDTQYF; d_gene: TRBD2; len: 15; v_gene: TRBV11-3; abundance: NA; j_gene: TRBJ2-3
CDR3nt: TGTGCCTGGAGTGTAAATCTTCAGGCAGATACGCAGTATTTT; CDR3aa: CAWSVNLQADTQYF; d_gene: NA; len: 14; v_gene: TRBV30; abundance: NA; j_gene: TRBJ2-3
CDR3nt: TGTGCCAGCAGCCCCCGTGGCAGGGGAGAAACTGAAGCTTTCTTT; CDR3aa: CASSPRGRGETEAFF; d_gene: NA; len: 15; v_gene: TRBV5-8; abundance: NA; j_gene: TRBJ1-1
CDR3nt: TGCGCCAGCAGCGCAACCTCACAGACAGGGAGTGAAGCTTTCTTT; CDR3aa: CASSATSQTGSEAFF; d_gene: TRBD1; len: 15; v_gene: TRBV5-1; abundance: NA; j_gene: TRBJ1-1
CDR3nt: TGTGCCAGCAGCTCCGGACAGGGGACTTACGAGCAGTACTTC; CDR3aa: CASSSGQGTYEQYF; d_gene: TRBD1; len: 14; v_gene: TRBV7-9; abundance: NA; j_gene: TRBJ2-7
CDR3nt: TGTGCCAGCAGTTACTTGAGCCCAACGGAGACCCAGTACTTC; CDR3aa: CASSYLSPTETQYF; d_gene: NA; len: 14; v_gene: TRBV6-2/TRBV6-3; abundance: NA; j_gene: TRBJ2-5
CDR3nt: TGTGCCAGCAGCTTGGTGATTAGGACCGACTACGAGCAGTACTTC; CDR3aa: CASSLVIRTDYEQYF; d_gene: NA; len: 15; v_gene: TRBV5-5; abundance: NA; j_gene: TRBJ2-7
CDR3nt: TGTGCCAGCAGCCAACTTGCGGGAGTGGGTACCGGGGAGCTGTTTTTT; CDR3aa: CASSQLAGVGTGELFF; d_gene: TRBD2; len: 16; v_gene: TRBV3-1/TRBV3-2; abundance: NA; j_gene: TRBJ2-2
CDR3nt: TGTGCCAGCAGTGTCGATCAGCCCCAGCATTTT; CDR3aa: CASSVDQPQHF; d_gene: NA; len: 11; v_gene: TRBV2; abundance: NA; j_gene: TRBJ1-5
CDR3nt: TGCGCCAGCAGTCAATGGGACACGGACCATTCCTACAATGAGCAGTTCTTC; CDR3aa: CASSQWDTDHSYNEQFF; d_gene: NA; len: 17; v_gene: TRBV23-1; abundance: once; j_gene: TRBJ2-1
CDR3nt: TGTGCCAGCAGAGAGAGGACAGATTATAGCAATCAGCCCCAGCATTTT; CDR3aa: CASRERTDYSNQPQHF; d_gene: NA; len: 16; v_gene: TRBV28; abundance: NA; j_gene: TRBJ1-5
CDR3nt: TGTGCCAGCAGTATACAGGGACAGGTCTATGGCTACACCTTC; CDR3aa: CASSIQGQVYGYTF; d_gene: TRBD1; len: 14; v_gene: TRBV28; abundance: NA; j_gene: TRBJ1-2
CDR3nt: TGTGCCAGCAGCCGGGGTATGGGGGGTCTACAAAATGAGCAGTTCTTC; CDR3aa: CASSRGMGGLQNEQFF; d_gene: NA; len: 16; v_gene: TRBV3-1/TRBV3-2; abundance: NA; j_gene: TRBJ2-1
CDR3nt: TGCGCCAGCAGCCAACCAAGACTAGCGGGAGGGCCTAGGGGCGGGGAGCTGTTTTTT; CDR3aa: CASSQPRLAGGPRGGELFF; d_gene: TRBD2; len: 19; v_gene: TRBV4-1; abundance: NA; j_gene: TRBJ2-2
CDR3nt: TGCGCCAGCAGCTTGGGACCAACCTCTGGGGCCAACGTCCTGACTTTC; CDR3aa: CASSLGPTSGANVLTF; d_gene: NA; len: 16; v_gene: TRBV5-1; abundance: NA; j_gene: TRBJ2-6
CDR3nt: TGTGCCAGCAGACGGGACAGGGGTTATGAAGCTTTCTTT; CDR3aa: CASRRDRGYEAFF; d_gene: TRBD1; len: 13; v_gene: TRBV25-1; abundance: NA; j_gene: TRBJ1-1
CDR3nt: TGTGCCAGCAGCCCGACAGGGGGTCAGGAAAAACTGTTTTTT; CDR3aa: CASSPTGGQEKLFF; d_gene: TRBD1; len: 14; v_gene: TRBV7-2; abundance: NA; j_gene: TRBJ1-4
CDR3nt: TGTGCCAGCAGCTCTAGGACAGGGATGGTATGGGACTATGGCTACACCTTC; CDR3aa: CASSSRTGMVWDYGYTF; d_gene: TRBD1; len: 17; v_gene: TRBV5-8; abundance: NA; j_gene: TRBJ1-2
CDR3nt: TGTGCCAGCTCACCCTCAGGGACTAGCGGCACAGATACGCAGTATTTT; CDR3aa: CASSPSGTSGTDTQYF; d_gene: TRBD2; len: 16; v_gene: TRBV18; abundance: NA; j_gene: TRBJ2-3
CDR3nt: TGTGCCAGGGACAGGGGGGAGAACACCGGGGAGCTGTTTTTT; CDR3aa: CARDRGENTGELFF; d_gene: TRBD1; len: 14; v_gene: TRBV2; abundance: NA; j_gene: TRBJ2-2
CDR3nt: TGTGCCTGGTCGGGGGGGTACCAAGAGACCCAGTACTTC; CDR3aa: CAWSGGYQETQYF; d_gene: TRBD2; len: 13; v_gene: TRBV30; abundance: NA; j_gene: TRBJ2-5
CDR3nt: TGTGCCAGCAGCTCCTGGGACAGACCGATAGGGGACGAGCAGTACTTC; CDR3aa: CASSSWDRPIGDEQYF; d_gene: TRBD1; len: 16; v_gene: TRBV7-2; abundance: few; j_gene: TRBJ2-7
CDR3nt: TGCAGCGTGGGAACAACCGGGCAAGCTTTCTTT; CDR3aa: CSVGTTGQAFF; d_gene: NA; len: 11; v_gene: TRBV29-1; abundance: NA; j_gene: TRBJ1-1
CDR3nt: TGTGCCAGCCGATCATTTTACGAGCAGTACTTC; CDR3aa: CASRSFYEQYF; d_gene: NA; len: 11; v_gene: TRBV6-5; abundance: NA; j_gene: TRBJ2-7
CDR3nt: TGCGCCAGCAGCTTAGGCAGGGGGAACACCGGGGAGCTGTTTTTT; CDR3aa: CASSLGRGNTGELFF; d_gene: NA; len: 15; v_gene: TRBV5-1; abundance: NA; j_gene: TRBJ2-2
CDR3nt: TGTGCCAGCAGCGTAGCCGCTAGCGGAACCTACGAGCAGTACTTC; CDR3aa: CASSVAASGTYEQYF; d_gene: TRBD2; len: 15; v_gene: TRBV9; abundance: NA; j_gene: TRBJ2-7
CDR3nt: TGCAGCGTTACACGGACTAACTATGGCTACACCTTC; CDR3aa: CSVTRTNYGYTF; d_gene: NA; len: 12; v_gene: TRBV29-1; abundance: NA; j_gene: TRBJ1-2
CDR3nt: TGTGCCAGCAGTAGAGGGCTAGCGGGATGGACCGGGGAGCTGTTTTTT; CDR3aa: CASSRGLAGWTGELFF; d_gene: TRBD2; len: 16; v_gene: TRBV6-4; abundance: NA; j_gene: TRBJ2-2
CDR3nt: TGTGCCAGCAGCGCCGGACAGGGGACCTATGGCTACACCTTC; CDR3aa: CASSAGQGTYGYTF; d_gene: TRBD1; len: 14; v_gene: TRBV9; abundance: NA; j_gene: TRBJ1-2
CDR3nt: TGTGCCAGCGCCCGGACAGGGAGCAATCAGCCCCAGCATTTT; CDR3aa: CASARTGSNQPQHF; d_gene: TRBD1; len: 14; v_gene: TRBV7-2; abundance: NA; j_gene: TRBJ1-5
CDR3nt: TGTGCCAGCAGTATTAGCGGGAGGGCCTCCTACGAGCAGTACTTC; CDR3aa: CASSISGRASYEQYF; d_gene: TRBD2; len: 15; v_gene: TRBV2; abundance: once; j_gene: TRBJ2-7
CDR3nt: TGTGCCAGCAGCGAACCCACGACAGGGATCTACGAGCAGTACTTC; CDR3aa: CASSEPTTGIYEQYF; d_gene: TRBD1; len: 15; v_gene: TRBV2; abundance: once; j_gene: TRBJ2-7
CDR3nt: TGTGCCAGCAGCCTAAGCTCCAGCTCCTACAATGAGCAGTTCTTC; CDR3aa: CASSLSSSSYNEQFF; d_gene: NA; len: 15; v_gene: TRBV7-2; abundance: NA; j_gene: TRBJ2-1
CDR3nt: TGTGCCAGCACCTACGCGGGCAGGTTGAACTATGGCTACACCTTC; CDR3aa: CASTYAGRLNYGYTF; d_gene: NA; len: 15; v_gene: TRBV27; abundance: NA; j_gene: TRBJ1-2
CDR3nt: TGTGCCAGCAGTGACTCAACTAGCGGGGGCACAGATACGCAGTATTTT; CDR3aa: CASSDSTSGGTDTQYF; d_gene: TRBD2; len: 16; v_gene: TRBV6-4; abundance: once; j_gene: TRBJ2-3
CDR3nt: TGTGCCAGCAGGGGGGGGACAGATACGCAGTATTTT; CDR3aa: CASRGGTDTQYF; d_gene: TRBD2; len: 12; v_gene: TRBV12-3/TRBV12-4; abundance: NA; j_gene: TRBJ2-3
CDR3nt: TGTGCCAGCAACCGACTAGCGGGGTCGACAGATACGCAGTATTTT; CDR3aa: CASNRLAGSTDTQYF; d_gene: TRBD2; len: 15; v_gene: TRBV6-5; abundance: NA; j_gene: TRBJ2-3
CDR3nt: TGTGCCAGCAGCTTGGCGATGTTCGAGCGGGATAACACCGGGGAGCTGTTTTTT; CDR3aa: CASSLAMFERDNTGELFF; d_gene: TRBD2; len: 18; v_gene: TRBV5-6; abundance: once; j_gene: TRBJ2-2
CDR3nt: TGTGCCAGAAGCTTAGCTAAACAGGGAGATCAGCCCCAGCATTTT; CDR3aa: CARSLAKQGDQPQHF; d_gene: NA; len: 15; v_gene: TRBV5-3; abundance: NA; j_gene: TRBJ1-5
CDR3nt: TGTGCCACCAGTGCTCCAGCGAGGGGTACAGATACGCAGTATTTT; CDR3aa: CATSAPARGTDTQYF; d_gene: NA; len: 15; v_gene: TRBV24-1; abundance: NA; j_gene: TRBJ2-3